This paragraph covers one TCR beta chain sequence. As processed by the authors: How many nucleated cells were present was estimated from reference gene primer amplification. TCRdb's copy holds only in-frame clones and misses some; the assay was immunoSEQ multiplex PCR. The V and J calls and clone size come from that table; D and trimming were worked out from the DNA. The table has about 210,000 clones, roughly 87% seen once. This CDR3 region has 15 residues. With 1 base removed from V and 1 base from J, the gap between germline ends came to 7 bases. In germline, CDR1 is LNHNV, CDR2 YYDKDF (reference sequence). Followed longitudinally, the Seattle patients had been enrolled during active infection. The sample is drawn from a study of blood T cell repertoires in COVID-19. On the study more broadly: Spain, Italy and the United States supplied samples that represented acute and convalescent COVID-19. Sample material is recorded as cDNA or gDNA derived from T cells, B-cell-depleted T cells, or PBMCs.

The clonotype comes from a woman aged 55-69 years with COVID-19, enrolled during active disease. This chain uses TRBV15 with TRBJ2-2; D gene unclear. The source material was peripheral blood. CDR3 residues: CATSRVLLNTGELFF. In DNA form, the CDR3 reads TGTGCCACCAGCAGAGTCTTATTGAACACCGGGGAGCTGTTTTTT.